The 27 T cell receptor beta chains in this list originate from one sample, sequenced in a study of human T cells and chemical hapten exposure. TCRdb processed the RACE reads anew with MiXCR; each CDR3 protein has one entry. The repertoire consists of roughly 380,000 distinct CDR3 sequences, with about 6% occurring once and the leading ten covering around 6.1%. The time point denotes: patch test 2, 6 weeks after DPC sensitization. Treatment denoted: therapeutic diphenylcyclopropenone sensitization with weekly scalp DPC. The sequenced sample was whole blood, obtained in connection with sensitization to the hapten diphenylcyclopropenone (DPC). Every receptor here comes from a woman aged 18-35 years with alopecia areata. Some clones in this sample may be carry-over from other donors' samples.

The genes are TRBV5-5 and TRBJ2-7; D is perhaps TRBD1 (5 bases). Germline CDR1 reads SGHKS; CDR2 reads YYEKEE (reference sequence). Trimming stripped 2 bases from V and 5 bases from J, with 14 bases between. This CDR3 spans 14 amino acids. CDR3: CASSLNQGLDEQYF. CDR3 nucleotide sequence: TGTGCCAGCAGCTTAAATCAGGGATTAGACGAGCAGTACTTC.

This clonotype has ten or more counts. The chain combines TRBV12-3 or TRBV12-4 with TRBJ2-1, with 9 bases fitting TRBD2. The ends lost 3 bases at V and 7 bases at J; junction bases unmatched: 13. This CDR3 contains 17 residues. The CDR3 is CASSLVLGSGGRNEQFF. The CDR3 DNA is TGTGCCAGCAGTTTGGTCTTGGGTAGCGGGGGAAGAAATGAGCAGTTCTTC.

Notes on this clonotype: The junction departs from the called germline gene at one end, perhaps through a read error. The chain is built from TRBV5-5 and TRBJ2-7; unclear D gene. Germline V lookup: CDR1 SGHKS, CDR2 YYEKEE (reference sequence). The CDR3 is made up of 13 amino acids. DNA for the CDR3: TGTGCCAGCAGCCTGAGGTCCACCTACGTGCAGTACTTC. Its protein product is CASSLRSTYVQYF.

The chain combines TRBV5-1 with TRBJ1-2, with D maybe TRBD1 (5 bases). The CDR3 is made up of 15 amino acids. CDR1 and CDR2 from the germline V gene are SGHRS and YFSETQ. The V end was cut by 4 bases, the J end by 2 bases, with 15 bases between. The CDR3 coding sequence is TGCGCCAGCAGCCTTACAACCCAGGGAAACTATGGCTACACCTTC. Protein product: CASSLTTQGNYGYTF. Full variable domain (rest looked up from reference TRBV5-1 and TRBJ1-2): KAGVTQTPRYLIKTRGQQVTLSCSPISGHRSVSWYQQTPGQGLQFLFEYFSETQRNKGNFPGRFSGRQFSNSRSEMNVSTLELGDSALYLCASSLTTQGNYGYTFGSGTRLTVV.

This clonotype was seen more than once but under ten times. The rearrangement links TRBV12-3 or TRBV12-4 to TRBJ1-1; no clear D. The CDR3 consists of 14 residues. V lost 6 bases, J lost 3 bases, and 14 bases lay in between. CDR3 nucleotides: TGTGCCAGCAGCGATGGCCCCGGGGACACTGAAGCTTTCTTT. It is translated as CASSDGPGDTEAFF.

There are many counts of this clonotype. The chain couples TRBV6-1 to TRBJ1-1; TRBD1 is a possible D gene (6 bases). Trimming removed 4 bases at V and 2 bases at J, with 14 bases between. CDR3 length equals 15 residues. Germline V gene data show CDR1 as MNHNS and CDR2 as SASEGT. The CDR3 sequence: CASSAFRDTNTEAFF. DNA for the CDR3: TGTGCCAGCAGTGCCTTCCGGGACACAAACACTGAAGCTTTCTTT.

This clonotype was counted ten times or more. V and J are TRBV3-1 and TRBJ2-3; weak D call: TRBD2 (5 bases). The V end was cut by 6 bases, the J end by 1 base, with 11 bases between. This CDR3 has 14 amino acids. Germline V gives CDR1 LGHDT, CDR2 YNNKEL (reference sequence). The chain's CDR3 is CASRSLLGTDTQYF. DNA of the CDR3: TGTGCCAGCAGGTCCTTACTAGGCACAGATACGCAGTATTTT.

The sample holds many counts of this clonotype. The CDR3 bases are TGTGCCAGCAGTCCTACTCGGTTCACTGAAGCTTTCTTT. Its protein is CASSPTRFTEAFF. The V gene is TRBV12-3 or TRBV12-4, the J gene TRBJ1-1; D uncertain. The CDR3 covers 13 residues. Trimming took 5 bases from V and 4 from J, leaving 11 bases between them.

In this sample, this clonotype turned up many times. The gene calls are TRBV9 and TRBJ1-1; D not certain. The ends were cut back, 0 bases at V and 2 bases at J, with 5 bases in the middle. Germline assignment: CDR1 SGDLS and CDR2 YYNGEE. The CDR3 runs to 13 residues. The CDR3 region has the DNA TGTGCCAGCAGCGTAGATGGTAACACTGAAGCTTTCTTT. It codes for CASSVDGNTEAFF.

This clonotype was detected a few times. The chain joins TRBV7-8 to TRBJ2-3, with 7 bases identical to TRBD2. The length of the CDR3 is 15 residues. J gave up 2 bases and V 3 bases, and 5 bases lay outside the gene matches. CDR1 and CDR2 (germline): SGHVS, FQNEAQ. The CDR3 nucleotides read TGTGCCAGCAGCTTGGGACTACTCTTCACAGATACGCAGTATTTT. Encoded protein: CASSLGLLFTDTQYF.

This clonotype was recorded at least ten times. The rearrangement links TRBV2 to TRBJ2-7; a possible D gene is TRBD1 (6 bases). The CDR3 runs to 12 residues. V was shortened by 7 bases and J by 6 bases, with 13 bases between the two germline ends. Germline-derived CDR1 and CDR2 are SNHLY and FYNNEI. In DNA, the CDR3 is TGTGCCAGCAACCTACAGGGCCCCGAGCAGTACTTC. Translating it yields CASNLQGPEQYF.

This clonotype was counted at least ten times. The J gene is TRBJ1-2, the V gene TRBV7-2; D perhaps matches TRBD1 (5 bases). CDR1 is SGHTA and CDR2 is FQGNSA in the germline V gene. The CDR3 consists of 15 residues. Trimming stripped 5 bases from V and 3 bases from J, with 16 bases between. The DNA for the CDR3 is TGTGCCAGCAGCGTCCGGGACGCTTCCTACTATGGCTACACCTTC. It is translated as CASSVRDASYYGYTF.

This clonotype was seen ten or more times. The CDR3 here is CASRSGANYGYTF. CDR3 bases: TGTGCCAGCCGATCAGGGGCTAACTATGGCTACACCTTC. The chain uses TRBV5-4 and TRBJ1-2; tentative D call: TRBD1 (6 bases). CDR1 is SGHNT, CDR2 YYREEE, per germline (reference sequence). Trimming cost V 7 bases and J 0 bases, with 10 bases left between them. The length of the CDR3 is 13 residues.

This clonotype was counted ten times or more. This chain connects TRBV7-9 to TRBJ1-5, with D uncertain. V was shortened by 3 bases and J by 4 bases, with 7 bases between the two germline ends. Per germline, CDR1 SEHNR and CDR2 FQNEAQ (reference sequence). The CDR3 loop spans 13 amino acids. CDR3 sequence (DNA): TGTGCCAGCAGCTTGAGGGAAAATCAGCCCCAGCATTTT. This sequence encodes CASSLRENQPQHF.

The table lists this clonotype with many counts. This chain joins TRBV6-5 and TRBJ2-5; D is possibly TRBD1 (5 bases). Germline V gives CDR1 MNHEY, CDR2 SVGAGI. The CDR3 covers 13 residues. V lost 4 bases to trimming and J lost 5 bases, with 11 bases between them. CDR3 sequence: CASSLAGSETQYF. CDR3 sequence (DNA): TGTGCCAGCAGTTTGGCAGGGTCGGAGACCCAGTACTTC.

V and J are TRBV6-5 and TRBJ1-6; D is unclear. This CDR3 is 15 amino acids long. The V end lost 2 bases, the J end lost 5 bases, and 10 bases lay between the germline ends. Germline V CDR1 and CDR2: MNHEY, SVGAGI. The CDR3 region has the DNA TGTGCCAGCAGTTACAGTTGGGGTGATAATTCACCCCTCCACTTT. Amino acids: CASSYSWGDNSPLHF.

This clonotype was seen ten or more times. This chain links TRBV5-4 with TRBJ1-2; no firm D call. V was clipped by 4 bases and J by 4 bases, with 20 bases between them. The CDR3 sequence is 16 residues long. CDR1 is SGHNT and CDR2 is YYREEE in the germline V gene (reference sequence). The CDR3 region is CASSPTGKNKAYGYTF. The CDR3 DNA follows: TGTGCCAGCAGCCCCACTGGAAAGAACAAGGCCTATGGCTACACCTTC.

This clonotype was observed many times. In DNA form, the CDR3 reads TGTGCCAGCAGCTTAGATGGTCCGGGGGCGTCGACTGAAGCTTTCTTT. Its protein product is CASSLDGPGASTEAFF. V gene TRBV7-2 combines with J gene TRBJ1-1; D is perhaps TRBD1 (6 bases). Deletions cut 1 base from V and 5 bases from J, with 17 bases between. This CDR3 region has 16 residues. The germline gives CDR1 SGHTA, CDR2 FQGNSA. Drawing the rest from reference TRBV7-2 and TRBJ1-1, the complete variable domain is GAGVSQSPSNKVTEKGKDVELRCDPISGHTALYWYRQSLGQGLEFLIYFQGNSAPDKSGLPSDRFSAERTGGSVSTLTIQRTQQEDSAVYLCASSLDGPGASTEAFFGQGTRLTVV.

CDR3 sequence (DNA): TGTGCCAGCAGTCCAGGACAGTCGATCTACGAGCAGTACTTC. Its protein is CASSPGQSIYEQYF. The chain employs TRBV27 and TRBJ2-7, with a tentative D call TRBD1 (6 bases). The CDR3 runs 14 residues. V was clipped by 5 bases and J by 3 bases, with 14 bases between them. Germline loops: CDR1 MNHEY, CDR2 SMNVEV (reference sequence).

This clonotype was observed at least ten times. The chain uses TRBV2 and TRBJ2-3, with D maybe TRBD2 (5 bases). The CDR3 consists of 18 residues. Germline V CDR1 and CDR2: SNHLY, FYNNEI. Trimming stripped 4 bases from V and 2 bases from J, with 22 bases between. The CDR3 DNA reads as TGTGCCAGCAGTGGCACCGCCCAAGCGGAACGTTTCACAGATACGCAGTATTTT. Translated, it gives CASSGTAQAERFTDTQYF.

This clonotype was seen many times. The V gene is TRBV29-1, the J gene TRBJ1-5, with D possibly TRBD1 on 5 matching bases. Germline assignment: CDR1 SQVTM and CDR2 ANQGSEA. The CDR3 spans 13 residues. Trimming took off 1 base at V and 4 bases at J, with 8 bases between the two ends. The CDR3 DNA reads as TGCAGCGTTGAAGTAGGGGTTAATCAGCCCCAGCATTTT. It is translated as CSVEVGVNQPQHF.

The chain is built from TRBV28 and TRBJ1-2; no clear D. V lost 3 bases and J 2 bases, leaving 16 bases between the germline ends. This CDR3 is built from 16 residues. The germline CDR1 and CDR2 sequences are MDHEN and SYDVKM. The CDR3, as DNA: TGTGCCAGCAGTTTTTCGGGAGGGAGTCCCAACTATGGCTACACCTTC. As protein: CASSFSGGSPNYGYTF.

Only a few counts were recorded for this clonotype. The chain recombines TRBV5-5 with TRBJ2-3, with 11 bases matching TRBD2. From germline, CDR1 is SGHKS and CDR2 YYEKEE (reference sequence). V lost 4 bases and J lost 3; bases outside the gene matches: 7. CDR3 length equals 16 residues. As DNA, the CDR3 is TGTGCCAGCAGCGTCCTACTAGCGGGGGCAACAGATACGCAGTATTTT. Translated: CASSVLLAGATDTQYF.

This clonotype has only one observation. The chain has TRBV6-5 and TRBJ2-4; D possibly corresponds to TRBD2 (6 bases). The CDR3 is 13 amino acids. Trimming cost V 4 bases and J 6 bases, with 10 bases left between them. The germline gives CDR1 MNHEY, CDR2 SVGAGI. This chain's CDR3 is CASSSRGGNIQYF. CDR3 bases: TGTGCCAGCAGTTCCCGGGGAGGAAACATTCAGTACTTC.

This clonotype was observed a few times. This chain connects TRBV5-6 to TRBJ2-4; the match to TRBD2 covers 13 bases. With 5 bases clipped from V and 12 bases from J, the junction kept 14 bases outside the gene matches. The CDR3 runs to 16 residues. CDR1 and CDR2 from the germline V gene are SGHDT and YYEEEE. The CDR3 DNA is TGTGCCAGCAGTCTCGGACTAGCGGGGGTCCAAGAAAATCAGTACTTC. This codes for CASSLGLAGVQENQYF.

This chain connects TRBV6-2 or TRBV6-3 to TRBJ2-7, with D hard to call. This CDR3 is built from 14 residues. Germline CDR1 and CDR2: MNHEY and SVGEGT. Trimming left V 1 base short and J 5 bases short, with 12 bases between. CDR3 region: CASSYLRVRNEQYF. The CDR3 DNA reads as TGTGCCAGCAGTTACTTACGGGTGAGAAACGAGCAGTACTTC.

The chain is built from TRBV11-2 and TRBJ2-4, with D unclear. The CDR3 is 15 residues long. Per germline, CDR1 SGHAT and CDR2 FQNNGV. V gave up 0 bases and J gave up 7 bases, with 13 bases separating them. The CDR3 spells CASSLESSSSNIQYF. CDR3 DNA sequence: TGTGCCAGCAGCTTAGAATCTAGTTCCTCCAACATTCAGTACTTC.